Listed here is a single TCR beta chain. The sample comes from a study of T cells expressing NK-cell markers. The germline V gene has CDR1 LGHDT and CDR2 YNNKEL (reference sequence). CDR3 length equals 14 residues. 5'RACE template switching with UMIs produced the TCR beta cDNA. TCRdb re-called the 5' RACE reads; every CDR3 protein appears as one record, without DNA. This sample carries hundreds of thousands of distinct CDR3 sequences, with roughly 5.4% going to the ten biggest clones. The V and J genes are TRBV3-1 and TRBJ2-5. Source material: blood T cells: a sorted CD56 or NKG2C T cell subset, CD4+ or CD8+ T cells, or bulk PBMC T cells (not recorded which). This receptor was taken from a man aged 18-75 years in good health. Here the CDR3 reads CASSQGRVAETQYF.